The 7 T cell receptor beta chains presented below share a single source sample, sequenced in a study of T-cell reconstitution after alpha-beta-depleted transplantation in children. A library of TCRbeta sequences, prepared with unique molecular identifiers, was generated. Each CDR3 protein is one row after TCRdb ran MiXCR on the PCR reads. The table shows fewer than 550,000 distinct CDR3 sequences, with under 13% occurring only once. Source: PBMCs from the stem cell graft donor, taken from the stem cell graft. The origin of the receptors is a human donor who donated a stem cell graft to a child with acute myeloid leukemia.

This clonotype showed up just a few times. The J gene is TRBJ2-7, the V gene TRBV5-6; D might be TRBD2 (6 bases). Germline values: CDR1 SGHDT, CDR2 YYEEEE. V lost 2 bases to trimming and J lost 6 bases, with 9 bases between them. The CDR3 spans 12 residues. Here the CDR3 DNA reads TGTGCCAGCAGCTTTCTAGCGACCGAGCAGTACTTC. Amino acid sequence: CASSFLATEQYF.

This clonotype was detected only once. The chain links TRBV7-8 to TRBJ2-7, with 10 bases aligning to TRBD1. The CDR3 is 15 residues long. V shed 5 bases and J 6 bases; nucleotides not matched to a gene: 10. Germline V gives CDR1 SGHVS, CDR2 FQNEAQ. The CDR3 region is CASSHYRDRGREQYF. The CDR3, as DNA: TGTGCCAGCAGCCATTACCGGGACAGGGGACGCGAGCAGTACTTC.

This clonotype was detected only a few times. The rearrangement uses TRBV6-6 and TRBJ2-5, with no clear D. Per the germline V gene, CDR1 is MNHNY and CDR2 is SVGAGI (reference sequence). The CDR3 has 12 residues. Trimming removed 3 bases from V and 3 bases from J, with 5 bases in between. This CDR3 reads CASSYPEETQYF. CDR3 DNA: TGTGCCAGCAGTTATCCAGAAGAGACCCAGTACTTC.

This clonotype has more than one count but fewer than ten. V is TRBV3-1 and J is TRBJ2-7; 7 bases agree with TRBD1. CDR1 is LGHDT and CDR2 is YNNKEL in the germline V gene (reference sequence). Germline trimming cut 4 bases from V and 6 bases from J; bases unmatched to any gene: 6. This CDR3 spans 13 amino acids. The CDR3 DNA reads TGTGCCAGCAGCCCATGGACAGGAGGCGAGCAGTACGTC. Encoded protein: CASSPWTGGEQYV.

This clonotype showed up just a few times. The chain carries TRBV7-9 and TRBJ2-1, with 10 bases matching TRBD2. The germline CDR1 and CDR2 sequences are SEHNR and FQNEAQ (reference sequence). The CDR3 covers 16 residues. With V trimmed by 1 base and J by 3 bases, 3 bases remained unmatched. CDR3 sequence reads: CASSLVSGGGYNEQFF. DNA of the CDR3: TGTGCCAGCAGCTTAGTAAGCGGGGGGGGCTACAATGAGCAGTTCTTC.

The CDR3 coding sequence is TGCGCCAGCAGCTCTAGCGGGGGCCCTCCTAGCTCCTACAATGAGCAGTTCTTC. Translated: CASSSSGGPPSSYNEQFF. The chain is built from TRBV5-1 and TRBJ2-1; TRBD2 aligns across 10 bases. Germline values: CDR1 SGHRS, CDR2 YFSETQ. The CDR3 totals 18 residues. The V gene end was trimmed by 3 bases and the J gene end by 0 bases; junction bases not matched to a gene: 9. Looking up the rest from reference TRBV5-1 and TRBJ2-1 gives the full variable domain: KAGVTQTPRYLIKTRGQQVTLSCSPISGHRSVSWYQQTPGQGLQFLFEYFSETQRNKGNFPGRFSGRQFSNSRSEMNVSTLELGDSALYLCASSSSGGPPSSYNEQFFGPGTRLTVL.

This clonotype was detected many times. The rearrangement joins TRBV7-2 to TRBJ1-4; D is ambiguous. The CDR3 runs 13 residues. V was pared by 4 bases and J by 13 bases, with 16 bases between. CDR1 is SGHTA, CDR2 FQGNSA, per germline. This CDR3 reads CASSSYQSGILFF. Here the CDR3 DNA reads TGTGCCAGCAGCTCGTACCAATCCGGGATACTGTTTTTT.